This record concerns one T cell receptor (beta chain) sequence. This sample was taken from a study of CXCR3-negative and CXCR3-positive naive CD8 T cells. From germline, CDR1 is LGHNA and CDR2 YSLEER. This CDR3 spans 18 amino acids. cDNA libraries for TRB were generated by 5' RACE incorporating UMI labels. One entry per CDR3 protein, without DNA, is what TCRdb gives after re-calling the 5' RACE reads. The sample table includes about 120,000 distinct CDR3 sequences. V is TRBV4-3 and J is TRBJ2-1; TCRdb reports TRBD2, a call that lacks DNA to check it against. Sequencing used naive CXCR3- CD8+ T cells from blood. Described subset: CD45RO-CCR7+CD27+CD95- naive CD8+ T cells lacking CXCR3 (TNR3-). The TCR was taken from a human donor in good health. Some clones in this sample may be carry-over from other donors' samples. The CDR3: CASSQDLSGLAGRYEQFF.